The 8 T cell receptor beta chains listed next were all sequenced from one sample in a study of OX40 agonist ivuxolimab in advanced cancers. Profiled with immunoSEQ multiplex PCR; TCRdb holds only in-frame clones, not every one. The sample shows about 45,000 clones, about nine tenths of them seen only once. The sequencing used CD4+ or CD8+ T cells sorted from blood, collected in a trial of the OX40 agonist ivuxolimab. The source is an adult with an advanced solid tumor such as melanoma, head and neck, liver or kidney cancer.

This clone was seen only once. The chain combines TRBV7-2 with TRBJ2-2, with a tentative D call TRBD2 (5 bases). This CDR3 comprises 15 residues. In germline, CDR1 is SGHTA, CDR2 FQGNSA. V was cut by 6 bases and J by 3 bases, with 14 bases left in between. Written as DNA, the CDR3 is TGTGCCAGCAGAACCCATAGCGATTACACCGGGGAGCTGTTTTTT. Translating it yields CASRTHSDYTGELFF.

This chain uses TRBV5-4 with TRBJ2-3, with a weak D call TRBD2 (6 bases). This CDR3 is 13 amino acids long. V lost 5 bases to trimming and J lost 8 bases, with 15 bases between them. Germline-derived CDR1 and CDR2 are SGHNT and YYREEE (reference sequence). CDR3 protein: CASRGMRDVTQYF. CDR3 bases: TGTGCCAGCAGGGGGATGCGGGACGTTACGCAGTATTTT.

The V call is TRBV11-1, the J call TRBJ1-1, with TRBD1 matching 10 bases. V lost 6 bases, J lost 6 bases, and 4 bases stayed unmatched. Germline CDR1 and CDR2: SGHAT and FQDESV (reference sequence). CDR3 length equals 13 residues. The CDR3 region is CASRSGTGAEAFF. CDR3 nucleotides: TGTGCCAGCAGATCCGGGACAGGGGCTGAAGCTTTCTTT.

The chain combines TRBV28 with TRBJ2-5, with 8 nucleotides matching TRBD1. Germline V gene data show CDR1 as MDHEN and CDR2 as SYDVKM. The CDR3 extends over 14 amino acids. Trimming removed 3 bases from V and 3 bases from J; junction bases left unmatched: 3. The CDR3 DNA reads as TGTGCCAGCAGTTTCCCGGACAGGGAAGAGACCCAGTACTTC. Translation: CASSFPDREETQYF.

J is TRBJ2-1 and V is TRBV30, with 15 bases that match TRBD2. The germline V gene encodes CDR1 GTSNPN and CDR2 SVGIG (reference sequence). V shed 1 base and J 8 bases; nucleotides not matched to a gene: 6. The CDR3 extends over 16 amino acids. CDR3 in amino acids: CAWSGGLAGGFDEQFF. DNA of the CDR3: TGTGCCTGGAGTGGGGGACTAGCGGGAGGTTTTGATGAGCAGTTCTTC.

The rearrangement uses TRBV13 and TRBJ1-1; D is uncertain. In germline, CDR1 is PRHDT, CDR2 FYEKMQ (reference sequence). V lost 2 bases, J lost 5 bases, and 12 bases lay in between. The CDR3 has 14 amino acids. The CDR3 loop reads CASSLSLRATEAFF. CDR3 DNA sequence: TGTGCCAGCAGCTTATCTCTCCGGGCGACTGAAGCTTTCTTT.

The chain recombines TRBV7-6 with TRBJ2-3; D might be TRBD1 (6 bases). The V gene lost 3 bases and the J gene lost 4 bases, with 11 bases spanning the gap. This CDR3 spans 14 amino acids. CDR1 is SGHVS and CDR2 is FNYEAQ in the germline V gene. The CDR3 is CASSFTGPPDTQYF. CDR3 DNA: TGTGCCAGCAGCTTTACAGGGCCCCCAGATACGCAGTATTTT.

The chain uses TRBV2 and TRBJ2-1; TRBD2 aligns across 11 bases. Germline V gene data show CDR1 as SNHLY and CDR2 as FYNNEI. The CDR3 extends over 15 amino acids. Trimming removed 4 bases from V and 9 bases from J; junction bases left unmatched: 8. The CDR3 bases are TGTGCCAGCAGTGTATTGACTAGCGGGATCGGTGAGCAGTTCTTC. Residues: CASSVLTSGIGEQFF.